This T cell receptor beta chain appears in the sequencing data of a study of T cell changes during pregnancy in multiple sclerosis. Some clones are missing from TCRdb's copy, which holds only in-frame ones; the method was immunoSEQ multiplex PCR. In the table there are some 110,000 clones, roughly nine tenths of which are singletons. CDR1 and CDR2 from the germline V gene are SGHNT and YYREEE (reference sequence). CDR3 length equals 14 residues. V shed 4 bases and J 4 bases; nucleotides not matched to a gene: 4. This clonotype was obtained from a female donor with multiple sclerosis, enrolled in a pregnancy study. The input for sequencing was peripheral blood, taken in the third trimester of pregnancy. The chain couples TRBV5-4 to TRBJ2-5; 10 bases map to TRBD2. CDR3 in amino acids: CASSPWTSGETQYF. CDR3 bases: TGTGCCAGCAGCCCCTGGACTAGCGGAGAGACCCAGTACTTC.